Listed below are T cell receptor beta chains from one sample, sequenced in a study of cytomegalovirus exposure and HLA in healthy donors. Repertoires were generated with immunoSEQ multiplex PCR, while TCRdb's copy carries only in-frame clones and drops some. Of roughly 250,000 clones detected, 84% appear once; the ten largest clones hold 2% to 2.5%. The sample comprised PBMCs. Receptor source: a woman between 40 and 55 years old in good health and CMV-seropositive. CDR3s include the opening cysteine and the closing phenylalanine or tryptophan. D genes are given only for firm matches. Rows may omit the clone size; those that give it use once, few, many or a size class.

J gene	clone size	D gene	V gene	CDR3 protein	CDR3 DNA
TRBJ2-7	few	TRBD2	TRBV7-2	CASSLEAGGPNEQYF	TGTGCCAGCAGCTTAGAGGCGGGAGGGCCCAACGAGCAGTACTTC
TRBJ2-2	once	.	TRBV25-1	CATDRPNTGELFF	TGTGCCACCGACAGACCGAACACCGGGGAGCTGTTTTTT
TRBJ2-7	.	.	TRBV10-3	CAISARQAYEQYF	TGTGCCATCAGTGCAAGACAGGCCTACGAGCAGTACTTC
TRBJ2-1	.	.	TRBV7-9	CASSLGREQFF	TGTGCCAGCAGCTTGGGCAGGGAGCAGTTCTTC
TRBJ2-7	.	TRBD1	TRBV14	CASSQDWDSYEQYF	TGTGCCAGCAGCCAAGATTGGGACAGCTACGAGCAGTACTTC
TRBJ2-3	.	.	TRBV7-2	CASSAGLSTDTQYF	TGTGCCAGCAGCGCGGGACTTAGCACAGATACGCAGTATTTT
TRBJ2-2	.	.	TRBV5-1	CASSLATANTGELFF	TGCGCCAGCAGCTTAGCTACCGCGAACACCGGGGAGCTGTTTTTT
TRBJ2-7	.	TRBD1	TRBV5-1	CASSLSPDRGNEQYF	TGCGCCAGCAGCTTGTCCCCAGACAGGGGCAACGAGCAGTACTTC
TRBJ1-5	.	.	TRBV6-5	CASRRNQPQHF	TGTGCCAGCAGGAGGAATCAGCCCCAGCATTTT
TRBJ1-6	.	.	TRBV10-3	CAISESGRGNSPLHF	TGTGCCATCAGTGAGTCGGGCAGGGGCAATTCACCCCTCCACTTT
TRBJ2-7	few	.	TRBV28	CASSFVRIPYEQYF	TGTGCCAGCAGTTTTGTCAGAATACCCTACGAGCAGTACTTC
TRBJ2-1	.	TRBD2	TRBV27	CASSLGGRAYNEQFF	TGTGCCAGCAGTTTAGGCGGGAGGGCGTACAATGAGCAGTTCTTC
TRBJ2-1	.	TRBD2	TRBV19	CASSIRGGRGDNEQFF	TGTGCCAGTAGTATACGGGGGGGGCGAGGGGACAATGAGCAGTTCTTC
TRBJ1-1	.	TRBD1	TRBV4-1	CASVTRDSEAFF	TGCGCCAGCGTGACCCGGGACAGTGAAGCTTTCTTT
TRBJ2-1	few	TRBD1	TRBV6-5	CASRRQGTYNEQFF	TGTGCCAGCAGGAGACAGGGGACCTACAATGAGCAGTTCTTC
TRBJ2-2	.	.	TRBV19	CASRDGRRMNTGELFF	TGTGCCAGTAGGGACGGCCGGAGGATGAACACCGGGGAGCTGTTTTTT
TRBJ2-2	.	TRBD1	TRBV28	CASRQGYSGELFF	TGTGCCAGCAGACAGGGGTACAGCGGGGAGCTGTTTTTT
TRBJ1-6	.	TRBD1	TRBV28	CASSSGTVASPLHF	TGTGCCAGCAGCTCCGGGACAGTTGCCTCACCCCTCCACTTT
TRBJ1-4	.	.	TRBV28	CASSLLAGATNEKLFF	TGTGCCAGCAGTTTACTTGCAGGGGCAACTAATGAAAAACTGTTTTTT
TRBJ2-1	.	TRBD1	TRBV7-9	CSSSPNGQAGGEQFF	TGTTCCAGCAGCCCAAACGGACAGGCTGGGGGTGAGCAGTTCTTC
TRBJ1-2	.	.	TRBV7-9	CASSPQDRWGYTF	TGTGCCAGCAGTCCACAGGATAGGTGGGGCTACACCTTC
TRBJ1-5	once	TRBD1	TRBV19	CASSKVWGGQGGISNQPQHF	TGTGCCAGTAGTAAAGTTTGGGGTGGACAGGGTGGGATTAGCAATCAGCCCCAGCATTTT
TRBJ1-3	.	.	TRBV5-4	CASSPGTSYSGNTIYF	TGTGCCAGCAGCCCCGGGACATCGTACTCTGGAAACACCATATATTTT
TRBJ1-2	many	TRBD1	TRBV7-9	CASSRQGSGYTF	TGTGCCAGCAGCAGACAGGGTAGTGGCTACACCTTC
TRBJ1-5	.	.	TRBV4-3	CASSQDLGNQPQHF	TGCGCCAGCAGCCAAGATCTCGGGAATCAGCCCCAGCATTTT
TRBJ2-1	.	.	TRBV28	CASTPGGNPYNEQFF	TGTGCCAGCACACCGGGTGGTAACCCCTACAATGAGCAGTTCTTC
TRBJ2-1	.	.	TRBV6-5	CASSYGAGTYNEQFF	TGTGCCAGCAGTTACGGGGCGGGAACCTACAATGAGCAGTTCTTC
TRBJ2-1	.	TRBD2	TRBV6-6	CASSTRTSGAYNEQFF	TGTGCCAGCAGTACCCGGACTAGCGGTGCCTACAATGAGCAGTTCTTC
TRBJ1-3	.	.	TRBV13	CASSLTLAAGSGNTIYF	TGTGCCAGCAGCTTAACATTGGCGGCTGGCTCTGGAAACACCATATATTTT
TRBJ2-3	.	.	TRBV14	CASSPSTSGSDTQYF	TGTGCCAGCAGCCCAAGTACGTCCGGGAGTGATACGCAGTATTTT
TRBJ1-5	few	.	TRBV30	CAWSRESNQPQHF	TGTGCCTGGAGTCGAGAGTCCAATCAGCCCCAGCATTTT
TRBJ2-5	once	.	TRBV5-5	CASSLAQSRAQETQYF	TGTGCCAGCAGCTTGGCCCAGTCGAGGGCCCAAGAGACCCAGTACTTC
TRBJ2-7	.	TRBD1	TRBV27	CASSAGTGAYEQYF	TGTGCCAGCAGTGCCGGGACAGGGGCCTACGAGCAGTACTTC
TRBJ1-5	.	.	TRBV5-6	CASSFDRNQPQHF	TGTGCCAGCAGCTTCGACAGGAATCAGCCCCAGCATTTT
TRBJ2-3	.	.	TRBV6-5	CASSSLAGSTDTQYF	TGTGCCAGCAGTTCTCTTGCGGGAAGCACAGATACGCAGTATTTT
TRBJ1-5	.	TRBD1	TRBV19	CASSIGTGDQPQHF	TGTGCCAGTAGTATCGGGACAGGGGATCAGCCCCAGCATTTT
TRBJ1-2	.	.	TRBV19	CASSAPPGQINYGYTF	TGTGCCAGTAGTGCCCCGCCCGGACAGATTAACTATGGCTACACCTTC
TRBJ2-1	few	.	TRBV4-2	CASSQERSIAYGNEQFF	TGTGCCAGCAGCCAAGAGAGGTCGATAGCGTACGGGAATGAGCAGTTCTTC
TRBJ1-2	.	TRBD1	TRBV6-5	CASSEGQGGYGYTF	TGTGCCAGCAGTGAGGGACAGGGTGGCTATGGCTACACCTTC
TRBJ2-3	.	TRBD2	TRBV7-8	CASSSLAGVRTDTQYF	TGTGCCAGCAGCTCCCTAGCGGGCGTGCGCACAGATACGCAGTATTTT
TRBJ2-7	.	.	TRBV7-3	CASSLTASAIYEQYF	TGTGCCAGCAGCTTAACCGCTAGCGCAATCTACGAGCAGTACTTC
TRBJ2-1	.	TRBD2	TRBV19	CASSSGASGFRNEQFF	TGTGCCAGTAGCTCAGGGGCTAGCGGGTTTAGGAATGAGCAGTTCTTC
TRBJ1-2	.	TRBD1	TRBV4-3	CASSHLTGTGVGGYTF	TGCGCCAGCAGCCACCTAACCGGGACAGGGGTCGGTGGCTACACCTTC
TRBJ2-7	.	.	TRBV7-9	CASSQWSSYEQYF	TGTGCCAGCAGCCAATGGAGCTCCTACGAGCAGTACTTC
TRBJ2-1	.	.	TRBV29-1	CSRWMGKRHEQFF	TGCAGCCGATGGATGGGCAAAAGGCATGAGCAGTTCTTC
TRBJ2-7	.	.	TRBV5-1	CASSLASGGGPEQYF	TGCGCCAGCAGCTTGGCATCTGGGGGAGGCCCGGAGCAGTACTTC